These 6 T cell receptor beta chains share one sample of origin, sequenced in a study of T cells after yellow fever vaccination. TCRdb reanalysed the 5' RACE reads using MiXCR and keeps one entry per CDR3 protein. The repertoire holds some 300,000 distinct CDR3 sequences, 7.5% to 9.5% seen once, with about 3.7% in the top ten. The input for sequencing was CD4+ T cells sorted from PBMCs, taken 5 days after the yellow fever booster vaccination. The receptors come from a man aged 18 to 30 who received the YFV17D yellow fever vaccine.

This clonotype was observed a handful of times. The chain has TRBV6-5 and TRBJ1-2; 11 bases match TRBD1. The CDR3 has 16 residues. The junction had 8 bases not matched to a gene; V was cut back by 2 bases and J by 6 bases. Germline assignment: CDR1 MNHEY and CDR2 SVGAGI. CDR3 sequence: CASSYASPGQGDGYTF. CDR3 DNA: TGTGCCAGCAGTTACGCCAGTCCGGGACAGGGGGATGGCTACACCTTC.

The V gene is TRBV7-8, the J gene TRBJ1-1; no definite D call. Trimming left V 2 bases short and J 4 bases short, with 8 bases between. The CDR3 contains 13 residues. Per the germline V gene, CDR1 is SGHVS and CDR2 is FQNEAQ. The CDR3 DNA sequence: TGTGCCAGCAGCTTACCCGGACCCACTGAAGCTTTCTTT. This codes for CASSLPGPTEAFF.

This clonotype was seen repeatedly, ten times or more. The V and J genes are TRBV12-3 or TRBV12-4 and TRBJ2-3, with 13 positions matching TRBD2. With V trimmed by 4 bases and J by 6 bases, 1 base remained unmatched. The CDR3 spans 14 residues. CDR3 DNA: TGTGCCAGCAGTTCGGGACTAGCGGGGGATACGCAGTATTTT. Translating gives CASSSGLAGDTQYF.

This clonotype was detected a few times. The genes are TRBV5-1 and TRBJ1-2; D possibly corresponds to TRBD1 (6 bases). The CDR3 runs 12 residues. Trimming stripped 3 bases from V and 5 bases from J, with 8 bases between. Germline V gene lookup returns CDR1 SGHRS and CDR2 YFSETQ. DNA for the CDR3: TGCGCCAGCAGCTGGGGACATTATGGCTACACCTTC. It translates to CASSWGHYGYTF.

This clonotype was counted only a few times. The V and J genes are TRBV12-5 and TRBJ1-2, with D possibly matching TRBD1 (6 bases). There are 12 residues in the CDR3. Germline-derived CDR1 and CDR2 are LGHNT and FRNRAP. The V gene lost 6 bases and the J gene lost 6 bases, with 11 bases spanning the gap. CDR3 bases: TGTGCTAGTGGCCCTGACAGGAATGGCTACACCTTC. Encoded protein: CASGPDRNGYTF.

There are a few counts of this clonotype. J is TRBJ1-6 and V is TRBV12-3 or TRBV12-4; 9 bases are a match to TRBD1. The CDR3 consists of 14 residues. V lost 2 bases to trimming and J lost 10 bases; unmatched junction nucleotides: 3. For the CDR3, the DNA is TGTGCCAGCAGTTTAACAGGGGGCGGGTCACCCCTCCACTTT. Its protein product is CASSLTGGGSPLHF.